This T cell receptor beta chain emerged from a study of identical twins. Each CDR3 protein is one row after TCRdb ran MiXCR on the 5' RACE reads. Among a few hundred thousand distinct CDR3 sequences listed, about 13% were seen once. The CDR3 is 15 residues long. V lost 5 bases and J lost 9; bases outside the gene matches: 13. Germline-derived CDR1 and CDR2 are SGHVS and FQNEAQ. This sample also appeared in a second study, on yellow fever vaccine responses in identical twins. As that report states: After vaccination, twins' T cell response reportedly seemed partly convergent, partly personalized.

The sequencing sample was made of memory (CD45RO+) T cells sorted from blood. The gene calls are TRBV7-8 and TRBJ2-4, with TRBD1 matching over 7 bases. The TCR originated in a woman between 18 and 29 years old in good health. The CDR3 is CASSTFRDSVSIQYF. The DNA for the CDR3 is TGTGCCAGCAGCACCTTTCGGGACAGCGTGAGCATTCAGTACTTC.